This section outlines one T cell receptor (beta chain) sequence together with its context. These data originate in a study of CXCR3-negative and CXCR3-positive naive CD8 T cells. Germline V lookup: CDR1 DFQATT, CDR2 SNEGSKA (reference sequence). CDR3 length equals 13 residues. The TRB cDNA libraries were prepared by 5' RACE with UMI labels. TCRdb reprocessed the 5' RACE reads and keeps a single row for each CDR3 protein, giving no DNA. Across roughly 71,000 distinct CDR3 sequences, the top ten clones capture around 1.5% of the sample. The origin of this receptor is a human donor in good health. Some clones in this sample may be carry-over from other donors' samples. This chain links TRBV20-1 with TRBJ1-1; TCRdb indicates TRBD1, and absent DNA this call remains unverified. The material sequenced was naive CXCR3- CD8+ T cells from blood. As for subset: CD45RO-CCR7+CD27+CD95- naive CD8+ T cells lacking CXCR3 (TNR3-). CDR3 region: CSAGKTANTEAFF.